This T cell receptor (beta chain) was recovered during a study of vaccination and CD4 T cells after COVID-19. Study-level background: The study collected post-vaccine samples a median 72 days after dose two, with a range of 14 to 241.

Scientists ran DNA taken from cultured CD4+ T cells through the Oncomine TCR Beta short-read assay for sequencing. Investigators obtained genomic DNA by extraction from cultured CD4+ T cells. TCRdb analysed the PCR reads with MiXCR anew, one entry per CDR3 protein. The sample has 6,500 to 8,000 distinct CDR3 sequences, around half seen once. The treatment was: approximately nine-day PBMC culture with coronavirus spike peptide pools or control peptides (ViraFEST assay). CD4+ T cells that came from the unexposed donor were collected before the COVID-19 pandemic (2011-2018). Cultures used around 2 million PBMCs per well, 10 IU/ml IL-2 and 9.5 to 10 ug/ml peptides. A remark on this clonotype: Antigen specificity is unknown.

The V gene's germline CDR1 is MGHDK and CDR2 SYGVNS. This CDR3 region has 17 residues. V lost 8 bases, J lost 1 base, and 22 bases lay in between. The sequence derives from a human donor in good health. Sequenced material: CD4+ T cells from blood, cultured in vitro. The rearrangement joins TRBV25-1 to TRBJ2-3; either TRBD1 or TRBD2 may fit D (5 bases each). The CDR3 is CASPKPGTQNCTDTQYF. CDR3 nucleotides: TGTGCCAGCCCAAAACCCGGGACCCAAAACTGCACAGATACGCAGTATTTT. Filled out from reference TRBV25-1 and TRBJ2-3, the complete variable domain reads EADIYQTPRYLVIGTGKKITLECSQTMGHDKMYWYQQDPGMELHLIHYSYGVNSTEKGDLSSESTVSRIRTEHFPLTLESARPSHTSQYLCASPKPGTQNCTDTQYFGPGTRLTVL.